The entry that follows covers one TCR beta chain sequence. These data belong to a study of blood T cell repertoires in COVID-19. Study background: Samples taken during acute and convalescent COVID-19 were collected in the United States, Italy and Spain. T cells, B-cell-depleted T cells, or PBMCs provided the cDNA or gDNA that served as material.

One Seattle source followed patients from active infection through their disease course. V lost 4 bases, J lost 4 bases, and 16 bases lay in between. CDR3 size: 15 residues. Authors' data handling: The authors estimated nucleated cell counts from reference gene primer amplification. Libraries were prepared by immunoSEQ multiplex PCR; TCRdb keeps only in-frame clonotypes and omits some of them. That table is the source of V, J and clone size, and D and trimming were worked out from the DNA. The repertoire includes about 230,000 clones, 85% to 90% of them detected once, and under 14% sits in the top ten.

The V and J genes are TRBV23-1 and TRBJ1-1; TRBD1 is a possible D gene (5 bases). TRBV23-1 is identified as an open reading frame with a role that is uncertain. The clonotype originates from a man aged 45 to 65 with COVID-19, enrolled during active disease. Sequenced input: peripheral blood. The CDR3 spells CASSLQSGGITEAFF. In nucleotides, the CDR3 is TGCGCCAGCAGTCTCCAATCGGGGGGGATCACTGAAGCTTTCTTT.